The 19 T cell receptor beta chains listed next were all sequenced from one sample in a study of T cells after posttransplantation cyclophosphamide (TCRdb year 2016). The treatment or condition label of this sample denotes: high-dose cyclophosphamide on days +3 and +4 as single-agent GVHD prophylaxis. For conditioning, the PTCy patients got busulfan and fludarabine, then a related or unrelated marrow graft, followed by cyclophosphamide on days +3 and +4. Libraries came from the immunoSEQ multiplex PCR assay. TCRdb re-hosts the immuneACCESS table, in-frame sequences only. Its copies lack some clones; in the studies checked, an unresolved V gene accounts for under half of them, and the cause for the rest is not known. This sample comprises just under 20,000 clones, around 87% of them detected only once. The ten largest make up 5.5% to 7.5% of the sample. Sequenced material: PBMCs, taken after allogeneic stem cell transplant with posttransplant cyclophosphamide. Receptors were obtained from a female patient aged 35-55 years who received an allogeneic stem cell transplant from a related donor, was CMV-positive, and had no GVHD. Where a transplant has occurred, the graft donor may have supplied some of the T cells.

This clone is medium-sized. The V and J genes are TRBV19 and TRBJ1-1; TRBD1 aligns across 7 bases. Germline V gene data show CDR1 as LNHDA and CDR2 as SQIVND (reference sequence). The V segment lost 5 bases and the J segment 1 base; nucleotides outside the gene matches: 7. The CDR3 totals 15 residues. As DNA, the CDR3 is TGTGCCAGTAGTCCCCCCGGGACAGCGAACACTGAAGCTTTCTTT. It specifies CASSPPGTANTEAFF.

CDR3 nucleotides: TGCGCCAGCAGCCCCCCCGGGACCGGGGAGCTGTTTTTT. It specifies CASSPPGTGELFF. The chain carries TRBV5-1 and TRBJ2-2; D gene uncertain. Germline values: CDR1 SGHRS, CDR2 YFSETQ. This CDR3 has 13 residues. The germline V and J ends were trimmed by 4 bases and 5 bases, with 9 bases remaining between them. Supplemented by reference TRBV5-1 and TRBJ2-2, the full variable domain reads KAGVTQTPRYLIKTRGQQVTLSCSPISGHRSVSWYQQTPGQGLQFLFEYFSETQRNKGNFPGRFSGRQFSNSRSEMNVSTLELGDSALYLCASSPPGTGELFFGEGSRLTVL.

J is TRBJ2-3 and V is TRBV2; 9 nucleotides align to TRBD2. The V gene end was trimmed by 7 bases and the J gene end by 3 bases; junction bases not matched to a gene: 5. This CDR3 has 14 residues. Per germline, CDR1 SNHLY and CDR2 FYNNEI. The CDR3 nucleotides are TGTGCCAGCATCCTAGCGGGAATGACAGATACGCAGTATTTT. Encoded protein: CASILAGMTDTQYF.

J is TRBJ2-2 and V is TRBV7-2; 15 bases map to TRBD2. The junction had 11 bases not matched to a gene; V was cut back by 6 bases and J by 6 bases. The CDR3 has 18 amino acids. From germline, CDR1 is SGHTA and CDR2 FQGNSA. The CDR3 is CASSPPGLAGGLAGELFF. In DNA form, the CDR3 reads TGTGCCAGCAGTCCCCCGGGACTAGCGGGAGGCCTAGCCGGGGAGCTGTTTTTT. The variable domain in full, completed from reference TRBV7-2 and TRBJ2-2, reads GAGVSQSPSNKVTEKGKDVELRCDPISGHTALYWYRQSLGQGLEFLIYFQGNSAPDKSGLPSDRFSAERTGGSVSTLTIQRTQQEDSAVYLCASSPPGLAGGLAGELFFGEGSRLTVL.

The chain employs TRBV12-2 and TRBJ1-1. TRBV12-2 is recorded as a pseudogene. CDR3 size: 15 residues. The CDR3 region has the DNA TGTGCAAGTCGCTTAGCGCGATCTCCTCGGGTTGAAGCTTTCTTT. Encoded protein: CASRLARSPRVEAFF.

The chain is built from TRBV7-8 and TRBJ1-5, with D maybe TRBD1 (6 bases). Trimming shortened V by 1 base and J by 7 bases, and 17 bases separated the two germline ends. The germline CDR1 and CDR2 sequences are SGHVS and FQNEAQ. There are 16 residues in the CDR3. CDR3 DNA: TGTGCCAGCAGCTTAGGTCCCGGGAGGGGGGCCCAGCCCCAGCATTTT. It translates to CASSLGPGRGAQPQHF.

This rearrangement joins TRBV30 to TRBJ1-4; 8 bases agree with TRBD1. The length of the CDR3 is 14 residues. Germline V gene data show CDR1 as GTSNPN and CDR2 as SVGIG (reference sequence). The V gene end was trimmed by 0 bases and the J gene end by 10 bases; junction bases not matched to a gene: 7. CDR3 DNA sequence: TGTGCCTGGAGTGTACCAGGGGGCATGTCAAAACTGTTTTTT. Its translation: CAWSVPGGMSKLFF.

The chain couples TRBV28 to TRBJ1-2; TRBD1 agrees at 9 bases. CDR3 size: 13 residues. The V segment lost 2 bases and the J segment 8 bases; nucleotides outside the gene matches: 3. Germline CDR1 reads MDHEN; CDR2 reads SYDVKM. The CDR3 sequence: CASSLRQGVGYTF. The CDR3 DNA is TGTGCCAGCAGTTTAAGACAGGGGGTAGGCTACACCTTC.

This chain uses TRBV11-2 with TRBJ2-7; the D gene is possibly TRBD1 (5 bases). CDR3 size: 13 residues. V lost 5 bases, J lost 3 bases, and 11 bases lay in between. In germline, CDR1 is SGHAT, CDR2 FQNNGV. The CDR3, as DNA: TGTGCCAGCAGCCGGACAAATAACTACGAGCAGTACTTC. This codes for CASSRTNNYEQYF.

The chain joins TRBV5-4 to TRBJ2-7; 11 positions agree with TRBD2. With V trimmed by 2 bases and J by 5 bases, 12 bases remained unmatched. The CDR3 covers 17 residues. Per germline, CDR1 SGHNT and CDR2 YYREEE (reference sequence). The CDR3 here is CASSFSTSGRRAHEQYF. CDR3 in DNA: TGTGCCAGCAGCTTTAGTACTAGCGGGAGACGGGCCCACGAGCAGTACTTC.

The genes are TRBV7-8 and TRBJ2-3; TRBD2 aligns across 9 bases. With 5 bases clipped from V and 1 base from J, the junction kept 7 bases outside the gene matches. The CDR3 length is 16 residues. Germline CDR1 reads SGHVS; CDR2 reads FQNEAQ. DNA for the CDR3: TGTGCCAGCAGCCACGAACTAGCGGGTGGCACAGATACGCAGTATTTT. Amino acids: CASSHELAGGTDTQYF.

The genes are TRBV5-5 and TRBJ1-5; 8 positions match TRBD1. Germline CDR1 and CDR2: SGHKS and YYEKEE (reference sequence). CDR3 length: 15 residues. With V trimmed by 0 bases and J by 5 bases, 4 bases remained unmatched. The CDR3 DNA sequence: TGTGCCAGCAGCTTGGGTCAGGGGGCCTATCAGCCCCAGCATTTT. This sequence encodes CASSLGQGAYQPQHF.

This chain connects TRBV7-6 to TRBJ1-5; 10 bases align to TRBD1. The germline CDR1 and CDR2 sequences are SGHVS and FNYEAQ. The CDR3 loop spans 15 amino acids. The trim removed 5 bases at V and 6 bases at J, leaving 7 bases unmatched. CDR3 amino acids: CASSTGTGVPQPQHF. The CDR3 DNA is TGTGCCAGCAGCACAGGGACAGGGGTGCCTCAGCCCCAGCATTTT.

This rearrangement joins TRBV11-2 to TRBJ2-2; D call uncertain. The CDR3 covers 14 residues. Germline-derived CDR1 and CDR2 are SGHAT and FQNNGV. V was clipped by 1 base and J by 5 bases, with 8 bases between them. As DNA, the CDR3 is TGTGCCAGCAGCTTAGGGGCCTTTACCGGGGAGCTGTTTTTT. Amino acid sequence: CASSLGAFTGELFF.

This clone was seen only a few times. V gene TRBV29-1 combines with J gene TRBJ2-1, with 7 bases matching TRBD2. CDR1 is SQVTM and CDR2 is ANQGSEA in the germline V gene. Trimming cost V 1 base and J 1 base; bases outside gene matches: 1. This CDR3 contains 14 residues. The CDR3 region has the DNA TGCAGCGTTGAAGGGACTAGTTCCTACAATGAGCAGTTCTTC. It codes for CSVEGTSSYNEQFF.

The chain uses TRBV28 and TRBJ2-5; TRBD2 agrees at 9 bases. CDR1 MDHEN and CDR2 SYDVKM come from the germline V gene. The CDR3 length is 14 residues. V was clipped by 8 bases and J by 1 base; unmatched bases: 5. The CDR3 region has the DNA TGTGCCAGCGGGACTAGCCTTACCCAAGAGACCCAGTACTTC. It is translated as CASGTSLTQETQYF.

The chain carries TRBV28 and TRBJ1-2, with D perhaps TRBD1 (5 bases). This CDR3 spans 16 amino acids. Germline V lookup: CDR1 MDHEN, CDR2 SYDVKM. Trimming left V 6 bases short and J 1 base short, with 18 bases between. This CDR3 reads CASSSGDPLYNYGYTF. The CDR3 DNA follows: TGTGCCAGCAGCTCGGGGGACCCGCTATATAACTATGGCTACACCTTC.

The sample holds one count of this clone. V usage is TRBV6-1 and J usage is TRBJ2-2; D is unresolved. Trimming pared 2 bases from V and 2 bases from J, leaving 9 bases between. This CDR3 contains 15 residues. Germline CDR1 and CDR2: MNHNS and SASEGT. The CDR3 is CASSEYGGNTGELFF. The CDR3, as DNA: TGTGCCAGCAGTGAATACGGTGGTAACACCGGGGAGCTGTTTTTT.

The chain recombines TRBV7-2 with TRBJ1-4; 8 bases align to TRBD1. V was pared by 5 bases and J by 6 bases, with 5 bases of the junction left unmatched. The CDR3 is 14 residues long. Per the germline V gene, CDR1 is SGHTA and CDR2 is FQGNSA. The CDR3 sequence is CASSPGTGDEKLFF. CDR3 coding DNA: TGTGCCAGCAGCCCCGGGACAGGTGATGAAAAACTGTTTTTT.